The 11 T cell receptor beta chains presented below share a single source sample, sequenced in a study of blood T cell repertoires in COVID-19. TCRdb keeps only in-frame clones here, not all; method: immunoSEQ multiplex PCR. The sample contains about 62,000 clones, around 86% of which appear only once. Sequenced input: peripheral blood. The origin of the receptors is a woman aged 80 or over with acute or convalescent COVID-19.

V and J are TRBV19 and TRBJ2-7; 7 nucleotides align to TRBD1. J lost 7 bases, V lost 9 bases, and 15 bases had no gene match. CDR3 size: 14 residues. Germline-derived CDR1 and CDR2 are LNHDA and SQIVND (reference sequence). CDR3 in DNA: TGTGCCAGCCGTACCCTGACAGGGACGGGTGAGCAGTACTTC. Protein sequence: CASRTLTGTGEQYF.

This chain connects TRBV5-5 to TRBJ1-3, with 7 bases aligning to TRBD1. From germline, CDR1 is SGHKS and CDR2 YYEKEE (reference sequence). V shed 0 bases and J 4 bases; nucleotides not matched to a gene: 10. This CDR3 has 17 residues. CDR3 residues: CASSLETSGTVGNTIYF. CDR3 nucleotide sequence: TGTGCCAGCAGCTTGGAAACCTCCGGGACAGTGGGAAACACCATATATTTT.

The V call is TRBV7-3, the J call TRBJ1-1; a possible D gene is TRBD1 (5 bases). Trimming took off 0 bases at V and 3 bases at J, with 11 bases between the two ends. CDR1 is SGHTA and CDR2 is FQGTGA in the germline V gene. This CDR3 is built from 15 residues. This CDR3 reads CASSLTGKGDTEAFF. For the CDR3, the DNA is TGTGCCAGCAGCTTAACGGGAAAAGGGGACACTGAAGCTTTCTTT.

J is TRBJ1-3 and V is TRBV3-1 (or the pseudogene TRBV3-2), with D perhaps matching TRBD1 (5 bases). The CDR3 is 16 residues long. V lost 4 bases and J lost 0, with 13 bases in between. Germline V lookup: CDR1 LGHDT, CDR2 YNNKEL (reference sequence). The CDR3 DNA reads as TGTGCCAGCAGCCCCCATGGGACTAGCTCTGGAAACACCATATATTTT. This translates into CASSPHGTSSGNTIYF.

The chain recombines TRBV6-5 with TRBJ1-1, with D possibly being TRBD1 (5 bases). The CDR3 consists of 15 residues. V was pared by 0 bases and J by 1 base, with 9 bases between. From germline, CDR1 is MNHEY and CDR2 SVGAGI. This chain's CDR3 is CASSYSITGNTEAFF. Written as DNA, the CDR3 is TGTGCCAGCAGTTACTCAATTACAGGGAACACTGAAGCTTTCTTT.

The rearrangement links TRBV5-4 to TRBJ1-1; D possibly corresponds to TRBD1 (5 bases). Deletions cut 4 bases from V and 7 bases from J, with 17 bases between. Germline V gene sequence: CDR1 SGHNT, CDR2 YYREEE (reference sequence). The CDR3 is made up of 14 amino acids. The CDR3 loop is CASSRYGAGIEAFF. The CDR3 coding sequence is TGTGCCAGCAGCCGATATGGGGCGGGAATTGAAGCTTTCTTT.

V is TRBV4-1 and J is TRBJ2-3, with 9 bases fitting TRBD2. Germline V lookup: CDR1 MGHRA, CDR2 YSYEKL. The trim removed 3 bases at V and 5 bases at J, leaving 3 bases unmatched. CDR3 length equals 14 residues. The CDR3 bases are TGCGCCAGCAGCCAGCGGGAGGGGGAAGATACGCAGTATTTT. It yields the protein CASSQREGEDTQYF.

Here the CDR3 reads CAISADSNQPQHF. In DNA form, the CDR3 reads TGTGCCATCAGTGCTGACAGTAATCAGCCCCAGCATTTT. This rearrangement joins TRBV10-3 to TRBJ1-5; TRBD1 is a possible D gene (5 bases). Germline V gene lookup returns CDR1 ENHRY and CDR2 SYGVKD. Trimming removed 4 bases at V and 4 bases at J, with 8 bases between. The CDR3 sequence is 13 residues long.

The table lists this clone with a few counts. The rearrangement joins TRBV7-2 to TRBJ2-2; 8 bases line up with TRBD1. Looked up from germline, CDR1 is SGHTA and CDR2 is FQGNSA. V trimming: 2 bases; J trimming: 2 bases; junction bases outside the gene matches: 10. This CDR3 spans 18 amino acids. The CDR3 nucleotides read TGTGCCAGCAGCTTATCGGACAGGGTTGTTTTTAACACCGGGGAGCTGTTTTTT. It specifies CASSLSDRVVFNTGELFF. The variable domain in full, completed from reference TRBV7-2 and TRBJ2-2, reads GAGVSQSPSNKVTEKGKDVELRCDPISGHTALYWYRQSLGQGLEFLIYFQGNSAPDKSGLPSDRFSAERTGGSVSTLTIQRTQQEDSAVYLCASSLSDRVVFNTGELFFGEGSRLTVL.

This chain connects TRBV4-1 to TRBJ2-6, with 7 bases aligning to TRBD1. V shed 6 bases, J shed 0 bases, and the junction held 11 bases outside the gene matches. Germline V CDR1 and CDR2: MGHRA, YSYEKL. CDR3 length equals 18 residues. The CDR3 protein is CASSPSGTVFSGANVLTF. The CDR3 bases are TGCGCCAGCAGTCCTTCCGGGACAGTATTCTCTGGGGCCAACGTCCTGACTTTC.

This clone was counted between two and nine times. V gene TRBV27 combines with J gene TRBJ2-7; D might be TRBD2 (6 bases). Germline CDR1 reads MNHEY; CDR2 reads SMNVEV (reference sequence). The CDR3 runs to 17 residues. Between the trimmed V and J ends, which lost 5 bases and 2 bases, there was a span of 22 bases. DNA for the CDR3: TGTGCCAGCAGTGCCTCCAATTACCCTCTAGCGACCTACGAGCAGTACTTC. It encodes CASSASNYPLATYEQYF.